Described below is a single T cell receptor (beta chain) sequence and its context. Its antigen is undetermined. The V gene lost 4 bases and the J gene lost 3 bases, with 16 bases spanning the gap. The CDR3 loop spans 16 amino acids. Germline V gene sequence: CDR1 SGHDT, CDR2 YYEEEE. These data come from a study of OX40 agonist ivuxolimab in advanced cancers. Study overall: The treatment was a fully human IgG2 OX40 agonist, ivuxolimab. Study-wide results and caveats: Low clonal expansion, among the lowest seen, marked partial responders at 0.1-3.0 mg/kg. Some patients without response likewise showed low normalized clonal expansion. More expanded clones were seen, on average, in CD8+ T cells than in CD4+.

Data came from immunoSEQ multiplex PCR; TCRdb stores just in-frame clones and leaves some out. This repertoire shows some 17,000 clones, roughly 91% found once; its top ten account for just over 65%. The rearrangement uses TRBV5-6 and TRBJ2-2, with D tentatively TRBD2 (5 bases). Sequenced material: CD4+ or CD8+ T cells sorted from blood, taken in a trial of the OX40 agonist ivuxolimab. The sequence came from an adult with an advanced solid tumor such as melanoma, head and neck, liver or kidney cancer. CDR3 in DNA: TGTGCCAGCAGCCCTACGCGAGGGTCCCACACCGGGGAGCTGTTTTTT. Translating it yields CASSPTRGSHTGELFF. Drawing the rest from reference TRBV5-6 and TRBJ2-2, the complete variable domain is DAGVTQSPTHLIKTRGQQVTLRCSPKSGHDTVSWYQQALGQGPQFIFQYYEEEERQRGNFPDRFSGHQFPNYSSELNVNALLLGDSALYLCASSPTRGSHTGELFFGEGSRLTVL.